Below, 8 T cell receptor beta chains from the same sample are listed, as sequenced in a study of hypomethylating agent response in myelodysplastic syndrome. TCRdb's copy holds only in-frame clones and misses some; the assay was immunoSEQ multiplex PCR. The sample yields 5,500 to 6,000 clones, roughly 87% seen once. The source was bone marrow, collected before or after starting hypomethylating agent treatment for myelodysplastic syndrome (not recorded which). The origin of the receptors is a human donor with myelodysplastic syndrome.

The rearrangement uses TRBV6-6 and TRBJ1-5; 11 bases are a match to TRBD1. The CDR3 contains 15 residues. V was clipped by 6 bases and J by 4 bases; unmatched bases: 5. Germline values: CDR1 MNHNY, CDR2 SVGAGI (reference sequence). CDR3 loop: CASRDGTGGNQPQHF. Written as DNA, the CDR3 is TGTGCCAGCAGAGACGGGACAGGGGGAAATCAGCCCCAGCATTTT.

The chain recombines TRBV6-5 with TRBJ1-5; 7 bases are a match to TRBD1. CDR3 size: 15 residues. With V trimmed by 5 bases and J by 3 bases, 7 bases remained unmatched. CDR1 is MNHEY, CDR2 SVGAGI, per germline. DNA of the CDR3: TGTGCCAGCAGTAGACAGGGAATCGACAATCAGCCCCAGCATTTT. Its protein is CASSRQGIDNQPQHF.

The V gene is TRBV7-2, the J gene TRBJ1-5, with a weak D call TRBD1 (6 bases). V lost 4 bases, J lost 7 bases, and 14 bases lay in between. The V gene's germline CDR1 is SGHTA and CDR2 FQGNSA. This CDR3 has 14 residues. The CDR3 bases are TGTGCCAGCAGCTCTGCTAGGGGGTGGCAGCCCCAGCATTTT. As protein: CASSSARGWQPQHF.

The DNA for the CDR3 is TGTGCCACCGTACAGGGGTCGGGCTATGGCTACACCTTC. This translates into CATVQGSGYGYTF. V and J are TRBV6-8 and TRBJ1-2; 7 bases agree with TRBD1. This CDR3 has 13 residues. The ends lost 10 bases at V and 4 bases at J; junction bases unmatched: 9. Germline CDR1 and CDR2: MNHGY and SAAAGT.

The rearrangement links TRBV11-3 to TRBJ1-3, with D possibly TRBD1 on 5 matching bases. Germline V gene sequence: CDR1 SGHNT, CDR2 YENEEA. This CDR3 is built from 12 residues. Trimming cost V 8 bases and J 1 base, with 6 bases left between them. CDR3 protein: CASQGSGNTIYF. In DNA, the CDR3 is TGTGCCAGCCAGGGTTCTGGAAACACCATATATTTT.

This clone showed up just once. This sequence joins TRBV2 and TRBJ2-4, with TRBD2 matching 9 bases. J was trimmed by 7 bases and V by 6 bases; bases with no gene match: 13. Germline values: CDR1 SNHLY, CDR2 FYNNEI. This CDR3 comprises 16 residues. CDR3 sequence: CASSPSFGGGGNIQYF. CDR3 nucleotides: TGTGCCAGCAGCCCGTCGTTTGGCGGGGGGGGGAACATTCAGTACTTC.

In DNA form, the CDR3 reads TGTGCCTGGAGTCTGCAGGGAGTCCCTTTCCTCCACTTT. This codes for CAWSLQGVPFLHF. The chain uses TRBV30 and TRBJ1-6; D is perhaps TRBD1 (5 bases). This CDR3 region has 13 residues. Deletions cut 2 bases from V and 15 bases from J, with 17 bases between. Per germline, CDR1 GTSNPN and CDR2 SVGIG (reference sequence).

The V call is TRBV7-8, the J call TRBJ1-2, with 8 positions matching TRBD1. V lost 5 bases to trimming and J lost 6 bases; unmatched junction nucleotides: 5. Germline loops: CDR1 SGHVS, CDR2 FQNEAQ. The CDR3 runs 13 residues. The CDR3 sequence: CASSQGTGDGYTF. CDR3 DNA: TGTGCCAGCAGCCAGGGGACAGGCGATGGCTACACCTTC.